The entry below gives a single T cell receptor beta chain sequence along with its context. Its antigen is unidentified. Markers CD45RO/CCR7/CD25/CD127/CD95/CD27 served to sort CD4+ naive, central memory, regulatory and stem cell-like memory cells. These data originate in a study of beta chain features in type 1 diabetes. Study outcomes and limitations: Patients and controls would share equally any PCR tilt toward shorter templates.

The whole isolated RNA underwent reverse transcription, so sequencing captured expressed TCRB transcripts. Only in-frame clones appear in the TCRdb table, and some are missing; sequencing was by immunoSEQ multiplex PCR. The sample records 120,000 to 150,000 clones, under 11% being singletons. CDR3 length equals 14 residues. CDR1 is MNHEY and CDR2 is SVGAGI in the germline V gene. The trim removed 6 bases at V and 3 bases at J, leaving 4 bases unmatched. This receptor was obtained from a man younger than 35 in good health. V gene TRBV6-5 combines with J gene TRBJ1-5, with 8 bases lining up with TRBD1. Source material: naive CD4+ T cells from blood. The CDR3 loop is CASRKQGDNQPQHF. The CDR3 region has the DNA TGTGCCAGCAGAAAACAGGGGGACAATCAGCCCCAGCATTTT.